This TCR beta chain is drawn from a study of cytomegalovirus exposure and HLA in healthy donors. Overall study findings and caveats: The authors enumerated over 150 TCR beta chains as linked to cytomegalovirus. HLA alleles showed associations with 16,951 TCR beta sequences in a later analysis, at a 0.05 false discovery rate.

Researchers ran the PCR with 60 Vbeta and 13 Jbeta primers. Sequenced by immunoSEQ multiplex PCR; TCRdb stores in-frame clones only, minus some. The table for this sample gives 150,000 to 200,000 clones. A remark on this clone: Its antigen is as yet unknown.

CDR1 and CDR2 from the germline V gene are SEHNR and FQNEAQ (reference sequence). CDR3 length: 16 residues. Deletions cut 6 bases from V and 6 bases from J, with 23 bases between. This sequence was found in a boy between 10 and 17 years old in good health and CMV-seronegative. Material: PBMCs. The V call is TRBV7-9, the J call TRBJ1-2; no reliable D call. CDR3 sequence (DNA): TGTGCCAGCAGAACCGAGGCCACCCCACCCCCCAATGGCTACACCTTC. Its protein product is CASRTEATPPPNGYTF. Together with reference TRBV7-9 and TRBJ1-2, the CDR3 gives the full variable domain: DTGVSQNPRHKITKRGQNVTFRCDPISEHNRLYWYRQTLGQGPEFLTYFQNEAQLEKSRLLSDRFSAERPKGSFSTLEIQRTEQGDSAMYLCASRTEATPPPNGYTFGSGTRLTVV.